The 27 T cell receptor beta chains in this list originate from one sample, sequenced in a study of vaccination and CD4 T cells after COVID-19 (dated by TCRdb to 2022 to 2024). Their recognized antigens are unknown. Library preparation was by PCR. TCRdb records Illumina iSeq 100 as the sequencer. At the Johns Hopkins FTIC core, DNA from the cultured CD4+ T cells underwent TCR sequencing with the Oncomine TCR Beta short-read assay. The public reads were reanalyzed by TCRdb: fastp trimming at Q25, MiXCR alignment, in-frame beta chains only. Rows with one shared CDR3 protein collapse into an entry with the most common genes and DNA. This sample holds almost 20,000 distinct CDR3 sequences; around 53% were observed only once. The ten largest make up about 15% of the sample. The treatment or condition label of this sample denotes: 10-day PBMC culture with coronavirus spike peptide pools or control peptides (ViraFEST assay).

Sequencing was carried out using CD4+ T cells from blood, cultured in vitro. The receptors stem from a human donor who had recovered from COVID-19.

The gene calls are TRBV4-2 and TRBJ1-2, with 7 bases lining up with TRBD1. Looked up from germline, CDR1 is LGHNA and CDR2 is YNFKEQ. This CDR3 contains 18 residues. Trimming took 2 bases from V and 6 from J; bases not matched to a gene: 18. CDR3 DNA: TGTGCCAGCAGCCAAACCGCCCGAACCAGGGACAGACTCAATGGCTACACCTTC. This gives the protein CASSQTARTRDRLNGYTF.

This clonotype was seen more than once but under ten times. This chain joins TRBV2 and TRBJ2-5; D possibly corresponds to TRBD1 (5 bases). Germline V gene data show CDR1 as SNHLY and CDR2 as FYNNEI. V lost 5 bases and J lost 0, with 16 bases in between. The CDR3 spans 16 residues. CDR3 nucleotide sequence: TGTGCCAGCAGTCGCCTTTTGGACACGGACCAAGAGACCCAGTACTTC. Amino acid sequence: CASSRLLDTDQETQYF. Full variable domain (remainder filled in from reference TRBV2 and TRBJ2-5): EPEVTQTPSHQVTQMGQEVILRCVPISNHLYFYWYRQILGQKVEFLVSFYNNEISEKSEIFDDQFSVERPDGSNFTLKIRSTKLEDSAMYFCASSRLLDTDQETQYFGPGTRLLVL.

This sequence joins TRBV28 and TRBJ1-5; possibly TRBD1 for D (6 bases). Trimming left V 7 bases short and J 2 bases short, with 18 bases between. There are 16 residues in the CDR3. The germline V gene encodes CDR1 MDHEN and CDR2 SYDVKM. The CDR3 region is CASKGQKGGGNQPQHF. The CDR3 DNA follows: TGTGCCAGCAAGGGCCAGAAGGGGGGGGGCAATCAGCCCCAGCATTTT. Full variable domain (rest looked up from reference TRBV28 and TRBJ1-5): DVKVTQSSRYLVKRTGEKVFLECVQDMDHENMFWYRQDPGLGLRLIYFSYDVKMKEKGDIPEGYSVSREKKERFSLILESASTNQTSMYLCASKGQKGGGNQPQHFGDGTRLSIL.

The chain is built from TRBV7-9 and TRBJ2-1; 14 nucleotides align to TRBD2. The CDR3 is 16 amino acids. Germline trimming cut 11 bases from V and 8 bases from J; bases unmatched to any gene: 14. The V gene's germline CDR1 is SEHNR and CDR2 FQNEAQ (reference sequence). This CDR3 is CASAPGTSGSGDEQFF. As DNA, the CDR3 is TGTGCCTCAGCACCTGGGACTAGCGGGAGTGGGGATGAGCAGTTCTTC.

In this sample, this clonotype turned up a few times. V gene TRBV19 combines with J gene TRBJ2-2, with D unresolved. The CDR3 sequence is 14 residues long. Trimming cost V 2 bases and J 8 bases, with 12 bases left between them. CDR1 is LNHDA, CDR2 SQIVND, per germline (reference sequence). CDR3 in amino acids: CASSIQEWNGELFF. The CDR3 DNA sequence: TGTGCCAGTAGTATACAGGAATGGAATGGGGAGCTGTTTTTT.

This clonotype was recorded only once. V and J are TRBV7-2 and TRBJ1-2; unclear D gene. V was clipped by 7 bases and J by 4 bases, with 13 bases between them. The germline gives CDR1 SGHTA, CDR2 FQGNSA. This CDR3 is built from 13 residues. CDR3 protein: CASNSPPSYGYTF. CDR3 nucleotide sequence: TGTGCCAGCAACTCCCCACCGAGCTATGGCTACACCTTC.

The rearrangement links TRBV20-1 to TRBJ2-1; D is possibly TRBD1 or TRBD2 (5 bases each). CDR1 is DFQATT and CDR2 is SNEGSKA in the germline V gene (reference sequence). Trimming cost V 2 bases and J 5 bases, with 13 bases left between them. The CDR3 is 14 residues long. CDR3 nucleotide sequence: TGCAGTGCTAGACCTTGGGACGGACACAATGAGCAGTTCTTC. The encoded protein is CSARPWDGHNEQFF.

J is TRBJ1-2 and V is TRBV30; D not resolved. V lost 0 bases and J lost 8, with 16 bases in between. Germline values: CDR1 GTSNPN, CDR2 SVGIG (reference sequence). The CDR3 has 14 residues. This chain's CDR3 is CAWSVRAGLSGYTF. CDR3 in DNA: TGTGCCTGGAGTGTACGTGCCGGATTATCAGGCTACACCTTC.

By its share, this clonotype is medium-sized. The rearrangement uses TRBV24-1 and TRBJ2-2, with D perhaps matching TRBD2 (5 bases). The CDR3 covers 14 residues. V was clipped by 9 bases and J by 1 base, with 11 bases between them. The V gene's germline CDR1 is KGHDR and CDR2 SFDVKD. The CDR3 protein is CATSSAGNTGELFF. CDR3 sequence (DNA): TGTGCCACCTCATCGGCGGGGAACACCGGGGAGCTGTTTTTT.

V and J are TRBV20-1 and TRBJ1-5; D not resolved. CDR1 and CDR2 (germline): DFQATT, SNEGSKA (reference sequence). Deletions cut 2 bases from V and 0 bases from J, with 14 bases between. The CDR3 is 16 residues long. The CDR3 sequence: CSARKRDTNSNQPQHF. The CDR3 region has the DNA TGCAGTGCTAGAAAGCGAGACACCAATAGCAATCAGCCCCAGCATTTT.

The genes are TRBV6-4 and TRBJ2-7; 9 bases line up with TRBD1. The CDR3 loop spans 13 amino acids. The V gene end was trimmed by 7 bases and the J gene end by 6 bases; junction bases not matched to a gene: 7. In germline, CDR1 is MRHNA, CDR2 SNTAGT. CDR3 in DNA: TGTGCCAGCACCGGGACAGGGAGACGCGAGCAGTACTTC. Protein: CASTGTGRREQYF.

The chain is built from TRBV5-5 and TRBJ1-5; tentatively, D is TRBD1 (6 bases). The ends were cut back, 0 bases at V and 2 bases at J, with 15 bases in the middle. The CDR3 contains 17 residues. Looked up from germline, CDR1 is SGHKS and CDR2 is YYEKEE (reference sequence). CDR3: CASSLGQVLGGNQPQHF. CDR3 coding DNA: TGTGCCAGCAGCTTGGGACAGGTCTTGGGGGGCAATCAGCCCCAGCATTTT.

In its sample, this clonotype is hyperexpanded. J is TRBJ2-1 and V is TRBV6-1; D is perhaps TRBD2 (5 bases). V lost 6 bases and J 2 bases, leaving 14 bases between the germline ends. Germline values: CDR1 MNHNS, CDR2 SASEGT. This CDR3 has 15 amino acids. CDR3 nucleotide sequence: TGTGCCAGCAGCTCCAGCGGTACTACCTACAATGAGCAGTTCTTC. It is translated as CASSSSGTTYNEQFF.

The chain uses TRBV5-1 and TRBJ2-3, with TRBD1 matching over 7 bases. Germline loops: CDR1 SGHRS, CDR2 YFSETQ. This CDR3 region has 15 residues. V lost 3 bases, J lost 2 bases, and 6 bases stayed unmatched. CDR3 residues: CASSSRDRDTDTQYF. The CDR3 DNA reads TGCGCCAGCAGCTCCCGGGACAGAGACACAGATACGCAGTATTTT.

The chain couples TRBV2 to TRBJ2-3; D is perhaps TRBD1 (6 bases). The CDR3 has 13 residues. Germline lookup yields CDR1 SNHLY and CDR2 FYNNEI. V shed 7 bases and J shed 2 bases, with 10 bases lying between them. The CDR3 protein is CASIRDTTDTQYF. The DNA of the CDR3 is TGTGCCAGCATAAGGGACACCACAGATACGCAGTATTTT.

The V and J genes are TRBV7-2 and TRBJ1-5, with D unresolved. Germline V gives CDR1 SGHTA, CDR2 FQGNSA. V dropped 1 base and J dropped 8 bases, with 9 bases sitting between them. CDR3 size: 13 residues. CDR3 sequence reads: CASSLEDRKPQHF. The CDR3 coding sequence is TGTGCCAGCAGCTTAGAGGATAGAAAGCCCCAGCATTTT.

This clonotype has a handful of counts. This chain uses TRBV7-9 with TRBJ2-2; TRBD2 aligns across 8 bases. Germline-derived CDR1 and CDR2 are SEHNR and FQNEAQ (reference sequence). V was pared by 7 bases and J by 6 bases, with 13 bases of the junction left unmatched. This CDR3 has 16 amino acids. CDR3 bases: TGTGCCAGCACCCGGGAGACTGCGCGGGAGGCCGGGGAGCTGTTTTTT. Its translation is CASTRETAREAGELFF.

This clonotype was found a few times. The genes are TRBV6-1 and TRBJ1-2; tentative D call: TRBD1 (5 bases). The V and J ends lost 3 bases and 1 base respectively, with 12 bases between them. CDR3 length: 15 amino acids. The germline V gene encodes CDR1 MNHNS and CDR2 SASEGT. The CDR3 DNA sequence: TGTGCCAGCAGTGACGGTACAGGTGTTAACTATGGCTACACCTTC. Protein product: CASSDGTGVNYGYTF.

The chain links TRBV6-4 to TRBJ2-2; possibly TRBD1 for D (5 bases). V dropped 2 bases and J dropped 0 bases, with 10 bases sitting between them. Germline CDR1 is MRHNA and CDR2 is SNTAGT. The CDR3 is 16 amino acids. CDR3 nucleotides: TGTGCCAGCAGTGACAGGGGCGCTCCGAACACCGGGGAGCTGTTTTTT. Its translation: CASSDRGAPNTGELFF.

The rearrangement links TRBV7-9 to TRBJ2-3; 8 bases map to TRBD2. Germline V gene lookup returns CDR1 SEHNR and CDR2 FQNEAQ (reference sequence). There are 18 residues in the CDR3. Trimming cost V 2 bases and J 2 bases; bases outside gene matches: 12. The CDR3 nucleotides are TGTGCCAGCAGCTTATTAAGGTCGCCCGGGAGGGCCACAGATACGCAGTATTTT. This codes for CASSLLRSPGRATDTQYF.

The chain employs TRBV28 and TRBJ2-7, with D perhaps TRBD2 (6 bases). CDR3 length: 18 residues. Per the germline V gene, CDR1 is MDHEN and CDR2 is SYDVKM. V lost 3 bases and J 4 bases, leaving 25 bases between the germline ends. CDR3 bases: TGTGCCAGCAGTTTGCCCGCCAATCGAAGGAGGGCTGCTTACGAGCAGTACTTC. This codes for CASSLPANRRRAAYEQYF.

The rearrangement links TRBV18 to TRBJ2-7; TRBD1 matches 11 bases. V lost 1 base to trimming and J lost 1 base; unmatched junction nucleotides: 3. The CDR3 extends over 16 amino acids. The germline V gene encodes CDR1 KGHSH and CDR2 LQKENI. The CDR3 sequence is CASSPLGQGASYEQYF. The CDR3 DNA reads as TGTGCCAGCTCACCACTCGGACAGGGGGCTTCCTACGAGCAGTACTTC.

This clonotype has more than one count but fewer than ten. The chain carries TRBV6-1 and TRBJ1-6, with 7 bases lining up with TRBD1. V gave up 2 bases and J gave up 4 bases; unmatched junction bases: 5. This CDR3 contains 16 residues. CDR1 and CDR2 from the germline V gene are MNHNS and SASEGT. DNA for the CDR3: TGTGCCAGCAGTGAAACAGGGGCGGTATATAATTCACCCCTCCACTTT. This codes for CASSETGAVYNSPLHF.

This chain joins TRBV28 and TRBJ1-2, with D perhaps TRBD1 (5 bases). Trimming left V 7 bases short and J 4 bases short, with 16 bases between. The CDR3 consists of 14 residues. Germline loops: CDR1 MDHEN, CDR2 SYDVKM. The CDR3 sequence is CASIQTGASYGYTF. The CDR3 region has the DNA TGTGCCAGCATCCAAACCGGGGCCAGCTATGGCTACACCTTC.

The chain has TRBV4-1 and TRBJ1-2; possible D gene TRBD1, 5 bases. CDR1 and CDR2 from the germline V gene are MGHRA and YSYEKL. V dropped 4 bases and J dropped 0 bases, with 9 bases sitting between them. This CDR3 comprises 14 residues. The CDR3 spells CASSRPTANYGYTF. The CDR3 nucleotides are TGCGCCAGCAGCCGACCGACAGCTAACTATGGCTACACCTTC.

V and J are TRBV5-1 and TRBJ1-1, with no clear D. CDR3 size: 16 residues. Germline V gene sequence: CDR1 SGHRS, CDR2 YFSETQ. The V end lost 0 bases, the J end lost 0 bases, and 12 bases lay between the germline ends. As DNA, the CDR3 is TGCGCCAGCAGCTTGGACAGCTTGTTCATGAACACTGAAGCTTTCTTT. This encodes CASSLDSLFMNTEAFF. The full variable domain, rest sourced from reference TRBV5-1 and TRBJ1-1, is KAGVTQTPRYLIKTRGQQVTLSCSPISGHRSVSWYQQTPGQGLQFLFEYFSETQRNKGNFPGRFSGRQFSNSRSEMNVSTLELGDSALYLCASSLDSLFMNTEAFFGQGTRLTVV.

The V gene is TRBV20-1, the J gene TRBJ1-2; no reliable D call. CDR1 and CDR2 (germline): DFQATT, SNEGSKA (reference sequence). Between the trimmed V and J ends, which lost 5 bases and 0 bases, there was a span of 7 bases. CDR3 length: 12 amino acids. This CDR3 reads CSAVGANYGYTF. In DNA, the CDR3 is TGCAGTGCTGTCGGAGCTAACTATGGCTACACCTTC.